The 27 T cell receptor beta chains below were found in one sample sequenced in a study of T cell changes during pregnancy in multiple sclerosis. TCRdb's copy holds only in-frame clones and misses some; the assay was immunoSEQ multiplex PCR. Here the sample spans about 55,000 clones, just over 90% being singletons. The specimen was CD8+ T cells from peripheral blood mononuclear cells, collected in the second trimester of pregnancy. The receptors were gathered from a female donor with multiple sclerosis, enrolled in a pregnancy study.

Regarding this clone: One end of the junction does not line up with germline, which may come from a read error. The gene calls are TRBV7-9 and TRBJ1-5, with D hard to call. Per germline, CDR1 SEHNR and CDR2 FQNEAQ (reference sequence). There are 13 residues in the CDR3. For the CDR3, the DNA is TGTGCCAGCAGCTTAGAACGGGTTCAGCTCCAGCATTTT. Its protein is CASSLERVQLQHF.

This rearrangement joins TRBV13 to TRBJ2-3, with D possibly TRBD1 on 5 matching bases. From germline, CDR1 is PRHDT and CDR2 FYEKMQ (reference sequence). The CDR3 spans 16 residues. V gave up 3 bases and J gave up 4 bases, with 17 bases separating them. CDR3 residues: CASSLGWKQGADTQYF. The CDR3 bases are TGTGCCAGCAGCTTGGGGTGGAAGCAGGGCGCAGATACGCAGTATTTT.

V usage is TRBV28 and J usage is TRBJ1-1, with D possibly matching TRBD1 (5 bases). CDR3 length: 13 residues. V lost 9 bases to trimming and J lost 0 bases, with 11 bases between them. From germline, CDR1 is MDHEN and CDR2 SYDVKM. CDR3 bases: TGTGCCAGTTACAGGTCGGTGAACACTGAAGCTTTCTTT. Translating gives CASYRSVNTEAFF.

This sequence joins TRBV27 and TRBJ2-4, with D perhaps matching TRBD2 (5 bases). V dropped 8 bases and J dropped 0 bases, with 20 bases sitting between them. In germline, CDR1 is MNHEY, CDR2 SMNVEV (reference sequence). The CDR3 consists of 17 residues. In nucleotides, the CDR3 is TGTGCCAGCCGGTCTGGAAGGGCGGGTCTAGCCAAAAACATTCAGTACTTC. The encoded protein is CASRSGRAGLAKNIQYF.

CDR3 residues: CASNGRGQVMNTEAFF. Written as DNA, the CDR3 is TGTGCCAGCAACGGAAGGGGACAGGTCATGAACACTGAAGCTTTCTTT. The gene calls are TRBV7-9 and TRBJ1-1; 8 bases map to TRBD1. Germline loops: CDR1 SEHNR, CDR2 FQNEAQ (reference sequence). V gave up 7 bases and J gave up 0 bases; unmatched junction bases: 10. The CDR3 consists of 16 residues.

The chain is built from TRBV27 and TRBJ2-3, with D unclear. Trimming took 0 bases from V and 14 from J, leaving 15 bases between them. The germline V gene encodes CDR1 MNHEY and CDR2 SMNVEV (reference sequence). This CDR3 is 13 amino acids long. The CDR3 nucleotides read TGTGCCAGCAGTTTATCGAGGTTTCAAGCTCTGTATTTT. Its protein product is CASSLSRFQALYF.

The chain uses TRBV6-4 and TRBJ2-7; TRBD2 matches 8 bases. Trimming removed 6 bases from V and 4 bases from J; junction bases left unmatched: 8. Germline V gene lookup returns CDR1 MRHNA and CDR2 SNTAGT. CDR3 length equals 14 residues. The CDR3 region has the DNA TGTGCCAGCAGCCCAGCGGGAGAGGGATACGAGCAGTACTTC. Its translation: CASSPAGEGYEQYF.

The chain recombines TRBV5-1 with TRBJ2-7; D might be TRBD2 (5 bases). CDR1 and CDR2 (germline): SGHRS, YFSETQ. Trimming stripped 4 bases from V and 3 bases from J, with 14 bases between. This CDR3 has 14 amino acids. Written as DNA, the CDR3 is TGCGCCAGCAGCCCTGATGAGGGTATCTACGAGCAGTACTTC. It is translated as CASSPDEGIYEQYF. Combining the CDR3 with reference TRBV5-1 and TRBJ2-7 gives the whole variable domain KAGVTQTPRYLIKTRGQQVTLSCSPISGHRSVSWYQQTPGQGLQFLFEYFSETQRNKGNFPGRFSGRQFSNSRSEMNVSTLELGDSALYLCASSPDEGIYEQYFGPGTRLTVT.

In this sample, this clone turned up once. The chain uses TRBV2 and TRBJ2-1; 9 bases align to TRBD2. The CDR3 sequence is 18 residues long. CDR1 is SNHLY, CDR2 FYNNEI, per germline. V trimming: 2 bases; J trimming: 3 bases; junction bases outside the gene matches: 11. This CDR3 is CASSELFAGGPFYNEQFF. DNA for the CDR3: TGTGCCAGCAGTGAACTTTTCGCGGGGGGGCCCTTCTACAATGAGCAGTTCTTC.

This clone appeared a few times. The chain recombines TRBV9 with TRBJ1-1, with 8 positions matching TRBD1. The CDR3 extends over 13 amino acids. Per germline, CDR1 SGDLS and CDR2 YYNGEE. J was trimmed by 7 bases and V by 4 bases; bases with no gene match: 6. The DNA of the CDR3 is TGTGCCAGCAGCCAGAGCGGACAGGGTGAAGCTTTCTTT. It codes for CASSQSGQGEAFF. The whole variable domain, remainder taken from reference TRBV9 and TRBJ1-1, is DSGVTQTPKHLITATGQRVTLRCSPRSGDLSVYWYQQSLDQGLQFLIQYYNGEERAKGNILERFSAQQFPDLHSELNLSSLELGDSALYFCASSQSGQGEAFFGQGTRLTVV.

This clone was seen once. The chain has TRBV7-9 and TRBJ2-1, with a tentative D call TRBD2 (6 bases). The CDR3 consists of 16 residues. V was pared by 4 bases and J by 0 bases, with 13 bases between. CDR1 SEHNR and CDR2 FQNEAQ come from the germline V gene (reference sequence). The CDR3 nucleotides are TGTGCCAGCAGCTCCTATAGCGGAAGCTCCTACAATGAGCAGTTCTTC. Translating gives CASSSYSGSSYNEQFF.

J is TRBJ2-5 and V is TRBV7-3; 10 bases are a match to TRBD2. Germline CDR1 is SGHTA and CDR2 is FQGTGA. J gave up 5 bases and V 2 bases, and 5 bases lay outside the gene matches. CDR3 length: 15 residues. The CDR3 nucleotides read TGTGCCAGCAGCTTAGGGCTAGCGGGGGCTGAGACCCAGTACTTC. Its protein is CASSLGLAGAETQYF.

The chain employs TRBV10-2 and TRBJ2-5, with 8 bases fitting TRBD1. The CDR3 is made up of 16 amino acids. Germline V lookup: CDR1 WSHSY, CDR2 SAAADI. V dropped 8 bases and J dropped 0; count of bases not matched to a gene: 11. CDR3 DNA sequence: TGCGCCAGCGATGACAGGGGCTCCCCGTACCAAGAGACCCAGTACTTC. It encodes CASDDRGSPYQETQYF.

The chain uses TRBV7-9 and TRBJ2-7; tentative D call: TRBD2 (5 bases). Germline assignment: CDR1 SEHNR and CDR2 FQNEAQ (reference sequence). Trimming removed 4 bases from V and 3 bases from J, with 16 bases in between. The CDR3 runs to 15 residues. The CDR3 coding sequence is TGTGCCAGCAGCTCCGCGGGCCCGTCTCGCTACGAGCAGTACTTC. Protein sequence: CASSSAGPSRYEQYF.

This clone was seen only once. The chain couples TRBV5-5 to TRBJ1-2; D gene ambiguous. Germline V lookup: CDR1 SGHKS, CDR2 YYEKEE (reference sequence). V was cut by 3 bases and J by 4 bases, with 19 bases left in between. CDR3 size: 16 residues. CDR3 amino acids: CASSSYTQTGGYGYTF. As DNA, the CDR3 is TGTGCCAGCAGCTCTTATACCCAGACTGGAGGCTATGGCTACACCTTC. The variable domain in full, completed from reference TRBV5-5 and TRBJ1-2, reads DAGVTQSPTHLIKTRGQQVTLRCSPISGHKSVSWYQQVLGQGPQFIFQYYEKEERGRGNFPDRFSARQFPNYSSELNVNALLLGDSALYLCASSSYTQTGGYGYTFGSGTRLTVV.

The rearrangement joins TRBV19 to TRBJ2-7; 9 nucleotides line up with TRBD1. V lost 6 bases and J lost 6; bases outside the gene matches: 3. The CDR3 covers 12 residues. CDR1 is LNHDA, CDR2 SQIVND, per germline (reference sequence). The CDR3 DNA sequence: TGTGCCAGTAGCACAGGGGGCGTCGAGCAGTACTTC. Amino acids: CASSTGGVEQYF.

This clone was observed once. The V gene is TRBV6-5, the J gene TRBJ2-1, with 8 bases fitting TRBD2. The CDR3 has 14 residues. With V trimmed by 6 bases and J by 5 bases, 6 bases remained unmatched. Germline CDR1 MNHEY, CDR2 SVGAGI. The CDR3 sequence: CASSLSGANNEQFF. The DNA for the CDR3 is TGTGCCAGCAGCCTTAGCGGGGCTAACAATGAGCAGTTCTTC.

The table lists this clone with a few counts. The chain uses TRBV15 and TRBJ1-5; D remains unclear. The CDR3 spans 14 residues. Germline CDR1 LNHNV, CDR2 YYDKDF (reference sequence). Trimming stripped 3 bases from V and 1 base from J, with 7 bases between. The CDR3 here is CATSSPGSNQPQHF. In nucleotides, the CDR3 is TGTGCCACCAGCAGCCCGGGGAGCAATCAGCCCCAGCATTTT.

The chain has TRBV2 and TRBJ2-7; D possibly corresponds to TRBD1 (6 bases). Germline V gives CDR1 SNHLY, CDR2 FYNNEI. The CDR3 loop spans 12 amino acids. V gave up 6 bases and J gave up 0 bases, with 6 bases separating them. The CDR3 region is CASRDSSYEQYF. CDR3 DNA sequence: TGTGCCAGCAGGGACAGCTCCTACGAGCAGTACTTC.

This chain joins TRBV5-4 and TRBJ1-1; the D gene is possibly TRBD1 (5 bases). Germline V CDR1 and CDR2: SGHNT, YYREEE (reference sequence). Trimming left V 4 bases short and J 6 bases short, with 19 bases between. The CDR3 spans 15 residues. The CDR3 region has the DNA TGTGCCAGCAGCAACCCGGACGGGGGACGCGCTGAAGCTTTCTTT. Protein: CASSNPDGGRAEAFF.

The V gene is TRBV25-1, the J gene TRBJ1-5; TRBD1 agrees at 7 bases. This CDR3 region has 14 residues. The germline CDR1 and CDR2 sequences are MGHDK and SYGVNS. The junction had 10 bases not matched to a gene; V was cut back by 8 bases and J by 6 bases. CDR3 nucleotide sequence: TGTGCCAGCGGACAGACAGGGATGGGTCAGCCCCAGCATTTT. Its translation: CASGQTGMGQPQHF.

The CDR3 loop reads CAIRPSSGGARTDTQYF. CDR3 in DNA: TGTGCCATCAGACCCTCTAGCGGGGGGGCCCGCACAGATACGCAGTATTTT. The chain carries TRBV10-3 and TRBJ2-3, with 12 bases fitting TRBD2. Germline V gene data show CDR1 as ENHRY and CDR2 as SYGVKD. Losses at the gene ends were 6 bases for V and 1 base for J; bases not matched to a gene: 8. CDR3 size: 17 residues.

The V and J genes are TRBV5-4 and TRBJ1-2; 7 bases fit TRBD1. This CDR3 spans 12 amino acids. The V gene end was trimmed by 4 bases and the J gene end by 12 bases; junction bases not matched to a gene: 9. In germline, CDR1 is SGHNT, CDR2 YYREEE (reference sequence). The CDR3 bases are TGTGCCAGCAGCGGGGAAGACAGGGTAGACACCTTC. Translated, it gives CASSGEDRVDTF.

The rearrangement uses TRBV27 and TRBJ2-1; TRBD1 might be the D (5 bases). The germline V gene encodes CDR1 MNHEY and CDR2 SMNVEV (reference sequence). The CDR3 has 14 amino acids. V was trimmed by 1 base and J by 8 bases, leaving 12 bases between them. In DNA form, the CDR3 reads TGTGCCAGCAGTTTATGGGGCAGAAAGTATGAGCAGTTCTTC. It is translated as CASSLWGRKYEQFF.

The rearrangement uses TRBV4-3 and TRBJ2-1, with 7 bases fitting TRBD2. This CDR3 is 14 amino acids long. Germline CDR1 LGHNA, CDR2 YSLEER. V trimming: 4 bases; J trimming: 7 bases; junction bases outside the gene matches: 7. CDR3 sequence reads: CASSPRLANNEQFF. The CDR3 coding sequence is TGCGCCAGCAGCCCCCGACTAGCAAATAATGAGCAGTTCTTC.

V is TRBV11-2 and J is TRBJ2-1, with no clear D. In germline, CDR1 is SGHAT, CDR2 FQNNGV. V gave up 0 bases and J gave up 11 bases, with 8 bases separating them. The CDR3 extends over 12 amino acids. The CDR3 sequence is CASSLEADKQFF. The CDR3 DNA sequence: TGTGCCAGCAGCTTAGAGGCAGACAAGCAGTTCTTC.

This chain joins TRBV5-1 and TRBJ2-1; tentatively, D is TRBD1 (6 bases). There are 13 residues in the CDR3. Germline V lookup: CDR1 SGHRS, CDR2 YFSETQ. Trimming took off 6 bases at V and 4 bases at J, with 11 bases between the two ends. This CDR3 is CASTPQGYNEQFF. Written as DNA, the CDR3 is TGCGCCAGCACCCCACAGGGTTACAATGAGCAGTTCTTC.